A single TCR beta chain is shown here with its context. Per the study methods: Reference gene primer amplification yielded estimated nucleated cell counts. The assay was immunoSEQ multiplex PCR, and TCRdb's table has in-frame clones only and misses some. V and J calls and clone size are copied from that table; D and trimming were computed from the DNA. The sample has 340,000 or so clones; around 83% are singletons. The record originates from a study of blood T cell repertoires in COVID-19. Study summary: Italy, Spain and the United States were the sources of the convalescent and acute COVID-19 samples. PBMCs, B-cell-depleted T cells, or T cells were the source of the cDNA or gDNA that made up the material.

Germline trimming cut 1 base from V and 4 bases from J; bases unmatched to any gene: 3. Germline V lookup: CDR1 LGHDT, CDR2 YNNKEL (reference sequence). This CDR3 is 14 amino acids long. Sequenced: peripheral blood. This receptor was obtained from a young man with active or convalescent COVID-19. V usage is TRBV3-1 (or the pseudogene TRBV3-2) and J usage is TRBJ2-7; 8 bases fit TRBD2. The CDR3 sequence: CASSQVAGNYEQYF. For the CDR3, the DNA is TGTGCCAGCAGCCAAGTAGCGGGGAATTACGAGCAGTACTTC.